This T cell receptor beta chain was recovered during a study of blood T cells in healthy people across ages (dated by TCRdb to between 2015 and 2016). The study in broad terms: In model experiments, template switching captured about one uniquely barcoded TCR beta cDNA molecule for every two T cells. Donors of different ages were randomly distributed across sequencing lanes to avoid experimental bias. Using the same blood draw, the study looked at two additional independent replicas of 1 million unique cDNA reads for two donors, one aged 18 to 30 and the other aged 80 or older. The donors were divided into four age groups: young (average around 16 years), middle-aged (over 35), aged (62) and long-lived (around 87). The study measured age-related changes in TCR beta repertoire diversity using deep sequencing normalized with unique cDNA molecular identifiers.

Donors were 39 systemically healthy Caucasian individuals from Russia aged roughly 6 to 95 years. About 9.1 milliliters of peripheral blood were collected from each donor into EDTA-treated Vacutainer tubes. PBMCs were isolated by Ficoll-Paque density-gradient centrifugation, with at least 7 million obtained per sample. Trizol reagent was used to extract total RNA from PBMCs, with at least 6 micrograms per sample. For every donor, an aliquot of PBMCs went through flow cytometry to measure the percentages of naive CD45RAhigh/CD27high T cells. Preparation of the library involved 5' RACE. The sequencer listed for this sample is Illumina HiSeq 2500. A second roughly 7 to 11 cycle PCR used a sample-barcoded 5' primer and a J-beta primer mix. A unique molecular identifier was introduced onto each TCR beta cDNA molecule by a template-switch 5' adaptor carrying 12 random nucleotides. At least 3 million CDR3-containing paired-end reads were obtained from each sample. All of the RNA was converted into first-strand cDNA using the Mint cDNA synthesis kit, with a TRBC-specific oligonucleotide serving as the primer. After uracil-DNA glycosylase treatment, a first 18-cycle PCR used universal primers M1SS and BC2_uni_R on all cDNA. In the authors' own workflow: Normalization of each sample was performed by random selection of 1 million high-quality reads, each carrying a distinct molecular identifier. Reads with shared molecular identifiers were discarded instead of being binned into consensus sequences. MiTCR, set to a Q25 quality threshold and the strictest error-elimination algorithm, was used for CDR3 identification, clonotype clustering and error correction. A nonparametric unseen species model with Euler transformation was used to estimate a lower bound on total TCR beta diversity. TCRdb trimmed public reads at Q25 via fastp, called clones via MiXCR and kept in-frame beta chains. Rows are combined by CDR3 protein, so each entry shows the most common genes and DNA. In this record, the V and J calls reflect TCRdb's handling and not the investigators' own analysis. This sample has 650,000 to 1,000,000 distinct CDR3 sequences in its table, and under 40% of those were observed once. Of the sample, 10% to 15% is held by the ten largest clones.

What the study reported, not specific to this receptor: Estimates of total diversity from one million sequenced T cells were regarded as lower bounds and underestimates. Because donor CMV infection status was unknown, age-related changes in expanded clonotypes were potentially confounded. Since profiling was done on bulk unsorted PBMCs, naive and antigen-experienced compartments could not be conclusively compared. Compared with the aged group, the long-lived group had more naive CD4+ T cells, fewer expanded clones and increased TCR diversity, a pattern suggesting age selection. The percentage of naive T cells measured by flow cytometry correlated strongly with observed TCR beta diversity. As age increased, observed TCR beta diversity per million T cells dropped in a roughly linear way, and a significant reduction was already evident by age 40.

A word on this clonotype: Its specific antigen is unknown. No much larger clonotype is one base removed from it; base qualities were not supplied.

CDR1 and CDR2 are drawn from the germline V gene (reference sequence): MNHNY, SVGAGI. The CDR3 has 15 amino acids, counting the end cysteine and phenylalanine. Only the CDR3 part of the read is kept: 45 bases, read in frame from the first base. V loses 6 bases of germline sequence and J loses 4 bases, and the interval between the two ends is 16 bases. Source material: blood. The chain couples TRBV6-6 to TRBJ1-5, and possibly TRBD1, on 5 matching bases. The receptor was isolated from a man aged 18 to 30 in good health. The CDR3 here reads CASSRDRKWNQPQHF. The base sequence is TGTGCCAGCAGCCGGGACCGTAAGTGGAATCAGCCCCAGCATTTT.